This T cell receptor (beta chain) is from a study of cytomegalovirus exposure and HLA in healthy donors. This CDR3 region has 14 residues. Per germline, CDR1 SQVTM and CDR2 ANQGSEA. Trimming removed 6 bases from V and 6 bases from J; junction bases left unmatched: 7. The PCR had 60 Vbeta and 13 Jbeta primers. Generated by immunoSEQ multiplex PCR, the TCRdb table keeps only in-frame clones and is missing some. The data contain 110,000 to 150,000 clones, roughly 71% of them singletons. A word on this clone: Its antigen remains unknown.

General study findings and limits: Researchers reportedly found TCR beta sequences accurately predicted most subjects' HLA-A and HLA-B alleles. Several of the most significant clusters appeared linked to common viral pathogens, based on a later analysis. In a later analysis, across HLA loci, associated TCR counts were highest for DRB1, lowest for HLA-C. Researchers catalogued some 160 TCR beta chains as cytomegalovirus-associated.

The chain combines TRBV29-1 with TRBJ2-7, with 14 bases matching TRBD2. The specimen was PBMCs. This receptor was taken from a man younger than 45 in good health and CMV-seronegative. The DNA for the CDR3 is TGCAGCGTGGGGCTTGGACTAGCGGGAGGCGAGCAGTACTTC. Translating it yields CSVGLGLAGGEQYF.